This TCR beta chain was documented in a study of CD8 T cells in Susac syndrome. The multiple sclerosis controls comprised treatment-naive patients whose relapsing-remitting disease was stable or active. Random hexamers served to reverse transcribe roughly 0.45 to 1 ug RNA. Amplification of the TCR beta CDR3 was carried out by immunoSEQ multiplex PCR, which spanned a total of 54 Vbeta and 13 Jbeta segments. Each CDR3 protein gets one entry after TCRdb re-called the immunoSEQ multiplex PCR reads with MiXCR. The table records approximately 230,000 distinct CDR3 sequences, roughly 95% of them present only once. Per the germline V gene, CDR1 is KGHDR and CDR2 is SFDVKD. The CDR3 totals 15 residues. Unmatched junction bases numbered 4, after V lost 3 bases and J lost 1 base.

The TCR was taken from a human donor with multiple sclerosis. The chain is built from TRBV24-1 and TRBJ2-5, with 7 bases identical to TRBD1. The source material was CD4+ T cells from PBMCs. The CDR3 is CATSDPQGFQETQYF. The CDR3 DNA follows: TGTGCCACCAGTGATCCACAGGGGTTCCAAGAGACCCAGTACTTC.